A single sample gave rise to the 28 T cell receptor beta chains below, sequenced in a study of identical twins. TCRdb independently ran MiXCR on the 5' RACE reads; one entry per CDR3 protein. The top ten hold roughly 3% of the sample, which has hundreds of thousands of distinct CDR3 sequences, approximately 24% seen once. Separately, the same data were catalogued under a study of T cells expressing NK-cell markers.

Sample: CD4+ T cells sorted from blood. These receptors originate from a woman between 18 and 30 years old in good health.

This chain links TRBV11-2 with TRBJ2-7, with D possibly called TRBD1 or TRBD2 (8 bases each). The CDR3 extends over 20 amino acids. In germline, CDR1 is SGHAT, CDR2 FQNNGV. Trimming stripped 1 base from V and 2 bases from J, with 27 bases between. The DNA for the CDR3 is TGTGCCAGCAGCTTAGGCGGGGACAGGTCGGCCAGCGGGAGAACCTACGAGCAGTACTTC. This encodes CASSLGGDRSASGRTYEQYF.

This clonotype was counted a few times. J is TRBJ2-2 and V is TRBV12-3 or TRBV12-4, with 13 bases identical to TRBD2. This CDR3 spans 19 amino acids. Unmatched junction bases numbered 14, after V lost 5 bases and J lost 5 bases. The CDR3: CASSPYSGLAGVSTGELFF. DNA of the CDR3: TGTGCCAGCAGTCCCTACAGCGGACTAGCGGGAGTCTCTACCGGGGAGCTGTTTTTT.

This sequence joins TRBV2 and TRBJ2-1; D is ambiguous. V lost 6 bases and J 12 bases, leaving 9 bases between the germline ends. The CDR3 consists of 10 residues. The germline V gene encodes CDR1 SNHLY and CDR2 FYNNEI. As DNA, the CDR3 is TGTGCCAGCAGGGCCTTGGGGCAGTTCTTC. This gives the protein CASRALGQFF.

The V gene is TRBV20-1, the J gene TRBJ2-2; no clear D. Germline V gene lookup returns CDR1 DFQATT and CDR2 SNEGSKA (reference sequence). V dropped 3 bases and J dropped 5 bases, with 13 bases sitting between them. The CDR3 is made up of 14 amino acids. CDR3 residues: CSASSHLETGELFF. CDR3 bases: TGCAGTGCTAGTAGCCACCTGGAGACCGGGGAGCTGTTTTTT.

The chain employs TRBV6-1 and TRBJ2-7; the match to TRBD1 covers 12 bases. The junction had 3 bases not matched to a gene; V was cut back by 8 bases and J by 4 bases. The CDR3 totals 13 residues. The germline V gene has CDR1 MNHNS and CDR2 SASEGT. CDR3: CASPGQGAYEQYF. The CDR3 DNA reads TGTGCCAGCCCGGGACAGGGGGCTTACGAGCAGTACTTC.

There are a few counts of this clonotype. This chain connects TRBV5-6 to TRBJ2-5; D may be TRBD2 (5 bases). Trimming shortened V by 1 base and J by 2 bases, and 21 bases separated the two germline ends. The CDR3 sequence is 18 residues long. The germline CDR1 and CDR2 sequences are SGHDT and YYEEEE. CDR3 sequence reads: CASSLNLPSGASQETQYF. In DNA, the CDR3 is TGTGCCAGCAGCTTGAATCTTCCCAGCGGAGCCTCTCAAGAGACCCAGTACTTC.

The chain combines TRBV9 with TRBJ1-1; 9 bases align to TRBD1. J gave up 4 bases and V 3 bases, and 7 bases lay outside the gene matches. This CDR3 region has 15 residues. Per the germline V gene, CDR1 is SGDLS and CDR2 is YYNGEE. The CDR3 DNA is TGTGCCAGCAGCGCCCCGGACAGGGGACCCACTGAAGCTTTCTTT. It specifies CASSAPDRGPTEAFF.

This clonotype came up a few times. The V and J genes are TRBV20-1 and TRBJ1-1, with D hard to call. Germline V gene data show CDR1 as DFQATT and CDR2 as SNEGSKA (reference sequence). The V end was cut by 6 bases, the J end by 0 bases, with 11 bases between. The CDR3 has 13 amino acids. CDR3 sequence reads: CSAPRALNTEAFF. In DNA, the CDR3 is TGCAGTGCCCCCCGGGCCTTGAACACTGAAGCTTTCTTT.

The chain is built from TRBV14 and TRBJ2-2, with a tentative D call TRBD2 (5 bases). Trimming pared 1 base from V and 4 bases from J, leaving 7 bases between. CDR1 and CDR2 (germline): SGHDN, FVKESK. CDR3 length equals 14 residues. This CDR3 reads CASSQGGFTGELFF. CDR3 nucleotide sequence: TGTGCCAGCAGCCAAGGCGGGTTCACCGGGGAGCTGTTTTTT.

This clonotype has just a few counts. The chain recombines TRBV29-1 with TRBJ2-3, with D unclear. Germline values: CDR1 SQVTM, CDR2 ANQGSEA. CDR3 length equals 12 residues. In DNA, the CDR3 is TGCAGTTTCGACCCGAGCACAGATACGCAGTATTTT. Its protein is CSFDPSTDTQYF.

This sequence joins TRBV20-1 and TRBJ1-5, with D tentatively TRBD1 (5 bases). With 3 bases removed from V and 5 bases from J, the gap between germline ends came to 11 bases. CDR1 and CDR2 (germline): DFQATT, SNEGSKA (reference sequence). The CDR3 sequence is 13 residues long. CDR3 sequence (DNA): TGCAGTGCTAGCGAACAAGGGGATCAGCCCCAGCATTTT. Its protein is CSASEQGDQPQHF.

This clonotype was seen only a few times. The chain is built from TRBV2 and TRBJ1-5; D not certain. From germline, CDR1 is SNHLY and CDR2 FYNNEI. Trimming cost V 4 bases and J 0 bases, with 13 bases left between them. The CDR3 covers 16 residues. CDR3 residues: CASSAQTVYSNQPQHF. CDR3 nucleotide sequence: TGTGCCAGCAGTGCCCAAACGGTGTATAGCAATCAGCCCCAGCATTTT.

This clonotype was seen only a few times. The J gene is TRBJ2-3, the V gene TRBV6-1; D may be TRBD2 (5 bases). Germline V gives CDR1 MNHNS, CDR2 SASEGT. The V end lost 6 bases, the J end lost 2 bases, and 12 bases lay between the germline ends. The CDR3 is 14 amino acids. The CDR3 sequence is CASRPGGITDTQYF. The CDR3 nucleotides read TGTGCCAGCAGGCCCGGAGGTATCACAGATACGCAGTATTTT.

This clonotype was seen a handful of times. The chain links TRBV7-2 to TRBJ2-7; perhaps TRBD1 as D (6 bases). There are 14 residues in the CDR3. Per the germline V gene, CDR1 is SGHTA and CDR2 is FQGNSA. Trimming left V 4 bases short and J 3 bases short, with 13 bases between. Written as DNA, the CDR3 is TGTGCCAGCAGCTGGAGGACAGCAAACTACGAGCAGTACTTC. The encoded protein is CASSWRTANYEQYF.

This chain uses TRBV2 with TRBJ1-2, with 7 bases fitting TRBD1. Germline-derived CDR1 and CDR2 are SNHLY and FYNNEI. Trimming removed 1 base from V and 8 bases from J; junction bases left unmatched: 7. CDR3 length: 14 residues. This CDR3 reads CASSEDASGGGYTF. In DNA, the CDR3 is TGTGCCAGCAGTGAAGACGCTTCAGGGGGAGGCTACACCTTC.

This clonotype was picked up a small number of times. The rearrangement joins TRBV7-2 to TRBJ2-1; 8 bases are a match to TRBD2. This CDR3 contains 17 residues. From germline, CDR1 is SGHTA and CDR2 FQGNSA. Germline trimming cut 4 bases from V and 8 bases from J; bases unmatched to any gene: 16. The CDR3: CASSSQPPGGPGDEQFF. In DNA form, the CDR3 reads TGTGCCAGCAGCTCCCAACCCCCGGGAGGGCCAGGTGATGAGCAGTTCTTC.

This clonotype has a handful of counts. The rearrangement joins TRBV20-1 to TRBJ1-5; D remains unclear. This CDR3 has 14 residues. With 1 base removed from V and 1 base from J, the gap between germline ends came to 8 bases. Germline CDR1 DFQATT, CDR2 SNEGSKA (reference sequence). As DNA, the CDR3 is TGCAGTGCTAGAGGTTTGGACAGCAATCAGCCCCAGCATTTT. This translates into CSARGLDSNQPQHF.

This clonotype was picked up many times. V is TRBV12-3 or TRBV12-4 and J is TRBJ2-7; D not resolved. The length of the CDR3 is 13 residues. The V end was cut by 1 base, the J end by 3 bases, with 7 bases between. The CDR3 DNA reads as TGTGCCAGCAGTTTAGGGCCGAGCTACGAGCAGTACTTC. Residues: CASSLGPSYEQYF.

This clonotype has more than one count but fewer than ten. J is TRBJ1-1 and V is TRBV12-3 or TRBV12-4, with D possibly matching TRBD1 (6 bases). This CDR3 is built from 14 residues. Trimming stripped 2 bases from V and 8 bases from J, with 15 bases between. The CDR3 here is CASSLSTGKSEAFF. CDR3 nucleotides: TGTGCCAGCAGTTTAAGTACAGGGAAATCGGAAGCTTTCTTT.

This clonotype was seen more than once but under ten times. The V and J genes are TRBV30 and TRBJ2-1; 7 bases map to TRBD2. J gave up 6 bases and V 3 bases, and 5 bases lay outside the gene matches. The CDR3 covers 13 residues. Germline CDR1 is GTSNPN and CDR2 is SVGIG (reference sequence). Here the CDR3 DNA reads TGTGCCTGGAGCCCGGCTAGCGGCAATGAGCAGTTCTTC. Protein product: CAWSPASGNEQFF. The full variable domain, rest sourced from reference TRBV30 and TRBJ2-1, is SQTIHQWPATLVQPVGSPLSLECTVEGTSNPNLYWYRQAAGRGLQLLFYSVGIGQISSEVPQNLSASRPQDRQFILSSKKLLLSDSGFYLCAWSPASGNEQFFGPGTRLTVL.

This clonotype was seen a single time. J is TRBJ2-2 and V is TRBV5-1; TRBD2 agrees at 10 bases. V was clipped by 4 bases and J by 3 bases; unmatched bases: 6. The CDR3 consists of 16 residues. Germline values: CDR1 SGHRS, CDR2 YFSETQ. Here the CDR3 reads CASSPGLADYTGELFF. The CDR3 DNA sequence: TGCGCCAGCAGCCCTGGACTAGCGGATTACACCGGGGAGCTGTTTTTT.

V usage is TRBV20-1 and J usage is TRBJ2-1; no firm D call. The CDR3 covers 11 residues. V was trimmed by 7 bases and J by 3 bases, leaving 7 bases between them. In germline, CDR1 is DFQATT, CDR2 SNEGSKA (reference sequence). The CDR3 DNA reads TGCAGTGGGTCGTTCTACAATGAGCAGTTCTTC. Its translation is CSGSFYNEQFF.

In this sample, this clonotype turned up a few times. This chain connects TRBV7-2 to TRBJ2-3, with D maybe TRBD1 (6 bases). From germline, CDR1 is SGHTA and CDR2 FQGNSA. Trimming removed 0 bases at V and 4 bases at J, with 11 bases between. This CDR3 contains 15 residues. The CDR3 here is CASSLAAGVSDTQYF. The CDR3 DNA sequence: TGTGCCAGCAGCTTAGCGGCAGGGGTCTCAGATACGCAGTATTTT.

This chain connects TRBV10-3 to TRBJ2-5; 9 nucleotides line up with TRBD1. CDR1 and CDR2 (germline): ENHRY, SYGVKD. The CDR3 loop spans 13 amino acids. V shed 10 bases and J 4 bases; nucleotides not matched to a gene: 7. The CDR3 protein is CATIQGAGETQYF. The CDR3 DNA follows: TGTGCCACCATACAGGGGGCGGGAGAGACCCAGTACTTC.

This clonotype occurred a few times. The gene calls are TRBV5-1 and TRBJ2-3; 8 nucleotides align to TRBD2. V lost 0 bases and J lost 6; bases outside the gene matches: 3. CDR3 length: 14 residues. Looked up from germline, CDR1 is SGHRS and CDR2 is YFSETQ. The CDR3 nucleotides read TGCGCCAGCAGCTTGGAAGGACTAGCCGATACGCAGTATTTT. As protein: CASSLEGLADTQYF.

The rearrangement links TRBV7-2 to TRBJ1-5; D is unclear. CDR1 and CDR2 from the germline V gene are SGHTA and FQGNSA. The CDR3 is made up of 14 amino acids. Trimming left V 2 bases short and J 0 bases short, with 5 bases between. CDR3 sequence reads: CASSLMGSNQPQHF. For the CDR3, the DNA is TGTGCCAGCAGCTTAATGGGTAGCAATCAGCCCCAGCATTTT.

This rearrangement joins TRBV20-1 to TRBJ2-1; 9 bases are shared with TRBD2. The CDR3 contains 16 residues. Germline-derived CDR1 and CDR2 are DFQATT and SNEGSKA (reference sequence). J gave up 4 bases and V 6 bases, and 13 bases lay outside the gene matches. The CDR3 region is CSAFSPQRGVYNEQFF. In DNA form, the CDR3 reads TGCAGTGCCTTTTCTCCTCAGCGGGGGGTTTACAATGAGCAGTTCTTC.

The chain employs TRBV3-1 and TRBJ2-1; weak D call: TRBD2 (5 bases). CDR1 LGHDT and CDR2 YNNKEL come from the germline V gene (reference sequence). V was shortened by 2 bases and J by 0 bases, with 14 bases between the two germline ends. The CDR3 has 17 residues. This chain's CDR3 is CASSQTRTLSSYNEQFF. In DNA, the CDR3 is TGTGCCAGCAGCCAAACTAGAACTCTGAGCTCCTACAATGAGCAGTTCTTC.